This is a list of T cell receptor beta chains from one sample in a study of PD-1 blockade in classical Hodgkin lymphoma. Repertoires were generated with immunoSEQ multiplex PCR, while TCRdb's copy carries only in-frame clones and drops some. Of 45,000 or so clones detected, over 75% appear once; the ten largest clones hold 37%. The sample here was peripheral blood mononuclear cells (PBMCs), taken before the fourth cycle of nivolumab. These receptors all stem from a human donor with classical Hodgkin lymphoma. The CDR3 runs from the conserved cysteine through the conserved F or W. D genes are given only for firm matches. Size is stated for part of the rows, as once, few or many counts, or as a class when the clone is expanded.

d_gene: .
abundance: .
j_gene: TRBJ2-7
v_gene: TRBV28
CDR3nt: TGTGCCAGCAGTTTGGGGGGTGCGCAGTACTTC
CDR3aa: CASSLGGAQYF

d_gene: .
abundance: .
j_gene: TRBJ2-7
v_gene: TRBV7-9
CDR3nt: TGTGCCAGCAGCTTATGCGATAGGTGTGAGCAGTACTTC
CDR3aa: CASSLCDRCEQYF

d_gene: TRBD1
abundance: once
j_gene: TRBJ1-2
v_gene: TRBV11-2
CDR3nt: TGTGCCAGCAGCGCGGGACAGCAAGGCTATGGCTACACCTTC
CDR3aa: CASSAGQQGYGYTF

d_gene: TRBD1
abundance: .
j_gene: TRBJ2-7
v_gene: TRBV10-3
CDR3nt: TGTGCCATCAGTGGGACAGGGACCTACGAGCAGTACTTC
CDR3aa: CAISGTGTYEQYF

d_gene: .
abundance: .
j_gene: TRBJ1-2
v_gene: TRBV30
CDR3nt: TGTGCCTGGAGTCAAAAAAGCAGTAACTATGGCTACACCTTC
CDR3aa: CAWSQKSSNYGYTF

d_gene: TRBD1
abundance: .
j_gene: TRBJ2-7
v_gene: TRBV20-1
CDR3nt: TGCAGTGCTTCAGGGGGTTACGAGCAGTACTTC
CDR3aa: CSASGGYEQYF

d_gene: .
abundance: .
j_gene: TRBJ1-1
v_gene: TRBV29-1
CDR3nt: TGCAGCGTTGTACGACAGCAGAACACTGAAGCTTTCTTT
CDR3aa: CSVVRQQNTEAFF

d_gene: TRBD2
abundance: .
j_gene: TRBJ2-5
v_gene: TRBV4-2
CDR3nt: TGTGCCAGCAGCCAAGAGGGTAGCGGGGGGGCGGAGACCCAGTACTTC
CDR3aa: CASSQEGSGGAETQYF

d_gene: TRBD1
abundance: .
j_gene: TRBJ1-2
v_gene: TRBV28
CDR3nt: TGTGCCAGCAGTCAGGACAGGGGAGGAATTGTTGAAGGCTACACCTTC
CDR3aa: CASSQDRGGIVEGYTF

d_gene: .
abundance: .
j_gene: TRBJ2-3
v_gene: TRBV5-8
CDR3nt: TGTGCCAGCAGCTTGGGCGGGGTTAGCACAGATACGCAGTATTTT
CDR3aa: CASSLGGVSTDTQYF

d_gene: .
abundance: .
j_gene: TRBJ1-5
v_gene: TRBV2
CDR3nt: TGTGCCAGCAGTGGAGGCCGAAATCAGCCCCAGCATTTT
CDR3aa: CASSGGRNQPQHF

d_gene: .
abundance: .
j_gene: TRBJ2-7
v_gene: TRBV5-1
CDR3nt: TGCGCCAGCGGACGAGGGGTTGGATCCTACGAGCAGTACTTC
CDR3aa: CASGRGVGSYEQYF

d_gene: .
abundance: .
j_gene: TRBJ2-1
v_gene: TRBV4-3
CDR3nt: TGCGCCAGCAGCCCCGGGCAGTCCTGGAGCTCCTACAATGAGCAGTTCTTC
CDR3aa: CASSPGQSWSSYNEQFF

d_gene: .
abundance: once
j_gene: TRBJ2-4
v_gene: TRBV11-2
CDR3nt: TGTGCCAGCAGCGTAGGAGAGGGGAACATTCAGTACTTC
CDR3aa: CASSVGEGNIQYF

d_gene: TRBD1
abundance: .
j_gene: TRBJ1-4
v_gene: TRBV19
CDR3nt: TGTGCCAGTAGTACCGGGACAGGGGGAACTAATGAAAAACTGTTTTTT
CDR3aa: CASSTGTGGTNEKLFF

d_gene: .
abundance: .
j_gene: TRBJ1-1
v_gene: TRBV2
CDR3nt: TGTGCCAGCAGCCAGGGGTCGACTGAAGCTTTCTTT
CDR3aa: CASSQGSTEAFF

d_gene: TRBD1
abundance: .
j_gene: TRBJ1-3
v_gene: TRBV4-2
CDR3nt: TGTGCCAGCAGCCAAGGGACAGGGGGCGCCTCAGGTGGAAACACCATATATTTT
CDR3aa: CASSQGTGGASGGNTIYF

d_gene: TRBD2
abundance: .
j_gene: TRBJ2-1
v_gene: TRBV5-1
CDR3nt: TGCGCCAGCAGGGAGACCCGATTAGCGGGGGGGCCTCATGAGCAGTTCTTC
CDR3aa: CASRETRLAGGPHEQFF

d_gene: .
abundance: once
j_gene: TRBJ2-7
v_gene: TRBV6-6
CDR3nt: TGTGCCAGTCAGATGCTGGCCCCGAGTAGCGAGCAGTACTTC
CDR3aa: CASQMLAPSSEQYF

d_gene: .
abundance: once
j_gene: TRBJ2-2
v_gene: TRBV27
CDR3nt: TGTGCCAGCAGTTTCCCCCCGGGGACCGGGGAGCTGTTTTTT
CDR3aa: CASSFPPGTGELFF

d_gene: .
abundance: .
j_gene: TRBJ1-1
v_gene: TRBV7-3
CDR3nt: TGTGCCAGCAGCTTAAGTCGGGAGAACACTGAAGCTTTCTTT
CDR3aa: CASSLSRENTEAFF

d_gene: .
abundance: .
j_gene: TRBJ1-2
v_gene: TRBV29-1
CDR3nt: TGCAGCGTTGAAGGAGCTGGGGCTGGCTACACCTTC
CDR3aa: CSVEGAGAGYTF

d_gene: .
abundance: .
j_gene: TRBJ1-1
v_gene: TRBV5-6
CDR3nt: TGTGCCAGCAGCTTAAGGGGGAGTAGGACTGAAGCTTTCTTT
CDR3aa: CASSLRGSRTEAFF

d_gene: TRBD2
abundance: .
j_gene: TRBJ2-5
v_gene: TRBV5-1
CDR3nt: TGCGCCAGCAGCTCCGAGACTAGCGGGGGGAATCAAGAGACCCAGTACTTC
CDR3aa: CASSSETSGGNQETQYF

d_gene: .
abundance: medium-sized
j_gene: TRBJ2-7
v_gene: TRBV5-6
CDR3nt: TGTGCCAGCAGCTTGACGTATACCTACGAGCAGTACTTC
CDR3aa: CASSLTYTYEQYF

d_gene: TRBD2
abundance: once
j_gene: TRBJ2-7
v_gene: TRBV10-1
CDR3nt: TGCGCCAGCTCCCGGGGGGGGCCCACCGGCGAGCAGTACTTC
CDR3aa: CASSRGGPTGEQYF

d_gene: .
abundance: .
j_gene: TRBJ1-5
v_gene: TRBV7-8
CDR3nt: TGTGCCAGCAGCTTAACAGGGTTCGGTCAGCCCCAGCATTTT
CDR3aa: CASSLTGFGQPQHF

d_gene: .
abundance: .
j_gene: TRBJ1-6
v_gene: TRBV5-5
CDR3nt: TGTGCCAGCACCTGGGGGCAGGGAATTGGCTCACCCCTCCACTTT
CDR3aa: CASTWGQGIGSPLHF

d_gene: .
abundance: .
j_gene: TRBJ2-2
v_gene: TRBV2
CDR3nt: TGTGCCAGCAGGCGTGAGAGTCGGGGGGAGCTGTTTTTT
CDR3aa: CASRRESRGELFF

d_gene: TRBD2
abundance: .
j_gene: TRBJ2-1
v_gene: TRBV7-9
CDR3nt: TGTGCCAGCAGCTTAGGGGCTAGCGGCAATGAGCAGTTCTTC
CDR3aa: CASSLGASGNEQFF

d_gene: .
abundance: .
j_gene: TRBJ1-5
v_gene: TRBV30
CDR3nt: TGTGCCTGGAGCCTGGGTAGCAATCAGCCCCAGCATTTT
CDR3aa: CAWSLGSNQPQHF

d_gene: .
abundance: few
j_gene: TRBJ1-6
v_gene: TRBV25-1
CDR3nt: TGTGCCAGCAGTGAATATCAGCAGGGATCAAATTCACCCCTCCACTTT
CDR3aa: CASSEYQQGSNSPLHF

d_gene: .
abundance: .
j_gene: TRBJ1-2
v_gene: TRBV7-2
CDR3nt: TGTGCCAGCAGCTTAGCGCTGGTATCCTATGGCTACACCTTC
CDR3aa: CASSLALVSYGYTF

d_gene: .
abundance: .
j_gene: TRBJ1-1
v_gene: TRBV7-9
CDR3nt: TGTGCCAGCAGCCGAAGGGTCACCGGGTTCCTTTTCAATGAAGCTTTCTTT
CDR3aa: CASSRRVTGFLFNEAFF

d_gene: TRBD1
abundance: few
j_gene: TRBJ2-7
v_gene: TRBV10-3
CDR3nt: TGTGCCATCAGCCCTGGACAGGGGGCGACCCGCGAGCAGTACTTC
CDR3aa: CAISPGQGATREQYF

d_gene: TRBD1
abundance: .
j_gene: TRBJ1-4
v_gene: TRBV7-8
CDR3nt: TGTGCCAGCAGCACGGGACAGACTAATGAAAAACTGTTTTTT
CDR3aa: CASSTGQTNEKLFF